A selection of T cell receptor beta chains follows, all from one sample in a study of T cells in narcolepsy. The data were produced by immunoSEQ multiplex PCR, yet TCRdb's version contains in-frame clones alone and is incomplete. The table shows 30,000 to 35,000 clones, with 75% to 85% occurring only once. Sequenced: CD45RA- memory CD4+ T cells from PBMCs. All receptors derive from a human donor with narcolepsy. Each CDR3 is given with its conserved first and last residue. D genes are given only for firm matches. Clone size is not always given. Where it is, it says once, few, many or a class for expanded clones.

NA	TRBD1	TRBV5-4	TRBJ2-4	CASSFGTGGSENIQYF	TGTGCCAGCAGCTTCGGGACAGGGGGCAGTGAAAACATTCAGTACTTC
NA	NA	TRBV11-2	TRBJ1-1	CASSAWAQGAFF	TGTGCCAGCAGCGCCTGGGCACAGGGAGCTTTCTTT
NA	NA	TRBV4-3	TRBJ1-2	CASSHEDLYGYTF	TGCGCCAGCAGCCACGAGGACCTCTATGGCTACACCTTC
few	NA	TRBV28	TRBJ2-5	CASSQTALLETQYF	TGTGCCAGCAGCCAGACAGCCCTTCTCGAGACCCAGTACTTC
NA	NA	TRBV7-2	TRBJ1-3	CASRQSPGPGNTIYF	TGTGCCAGCAGACAGTCGCCAGGTCCAGGAAACACCATATATTTT
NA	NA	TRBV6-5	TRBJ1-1	CASSVWGPNTEAFF	TGTGCCAGCAGTGTTTGGGGGCCGAACACTGAAGCTTTCTTT
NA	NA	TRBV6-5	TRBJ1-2	CASSFRTGTYGYTF	TGTGCCAGCAGCTTCCGGACTGGGACCTATGGCTACACCTTC
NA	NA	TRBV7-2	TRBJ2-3	CASSFLGLNTDTQYF	TGTGCCAGCAGCTTTTTGGGACTTAACACAGATACGCAGTATTTT
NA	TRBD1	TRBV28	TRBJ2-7	CASSFGGTGAYEQYF	TGTGCCAGCTCTTTTGGGGGGACAGGAGCCTACGAGCAGTACTTC
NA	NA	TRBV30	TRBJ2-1	CAWSTMVNEQFF	TGTGCCTGGAGTACCATGGTCAATGAGCAGTTCTTC
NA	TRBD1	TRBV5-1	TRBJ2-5	CASSLAGDRGETQYF	TGCGCCAGCAGCTTGGCCGGCGACAGGGGAGAGACCCAGTACTTC
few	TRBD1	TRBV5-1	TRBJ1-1	CASSDRTGGRTEAFF	TGCGCCAGCAGCGATCGGACAGGGGGCAGGACTGAAGCTTTCTTT
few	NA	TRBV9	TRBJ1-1	CASSLSGNTEAFF	TGTGCCAGCAGCTTGTCCGGGAACACTGAAGCTTTCTTT
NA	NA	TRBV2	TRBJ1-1	CASSTRVGNTEAFF	TGTGCCAGCAGTACCCGGGTAGGGAACACTGAAGCTTTCTTT
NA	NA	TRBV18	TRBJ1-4	CASSPAAGQGEKLFF	TGTGCCAGCTCACCCGCGGCAGGGCAAGGAGAAAAACTGTTTTTT
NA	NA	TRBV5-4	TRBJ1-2	CASRPLQGNYGYTF	TGTGCCAGCAGGCCATTACAGGGTAACTATGGCTACACCTTC
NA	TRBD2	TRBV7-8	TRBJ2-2	CASSSKNGLAGVQAGELFF	TGTGCCAGCAGCTCAAAAAACGGACTAGCGGGAGTACAGGCCGGGGAGCTGTTTTTT
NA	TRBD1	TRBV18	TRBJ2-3	CASSLRQGDTDTQYF	TGTGCCAGCTCACTCCGACAGGGGGACACAGATACGCAGTATTTT
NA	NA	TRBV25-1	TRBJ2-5	CASSTQGGETQYF	TGTGCCAGCAGTACTCAGGGAGGCGAGACCCAGTACTTC
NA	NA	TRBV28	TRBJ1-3	CASSTTGSGNTIYF	TGTGCCAGCAGCACCACAGGTTCTGGAAACACCATATATTTT
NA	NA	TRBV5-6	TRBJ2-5	CASSLDLRRVEGETQYF	TGTGCCAGCAGCTTGGATTTACGCAGGGTTGAGGGAGAGACCCAGTACTTC
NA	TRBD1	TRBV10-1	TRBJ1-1	CASRGQTTEAFF	TGCGCCAGCCGGGGACAGACGACTGAAGCTTTCTTT
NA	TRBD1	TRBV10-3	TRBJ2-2	CAISGPGTGGASGELFF	TGTGCCATCAGCGGACCCGGGACAGGGGGCGCGAGCGGGGAGCTGTTTTTT
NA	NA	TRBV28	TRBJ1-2	CASSRREVGYGYTF	TGTGCCAGCAGCCGCAGGGAAGTAGGCTATGGCTACACCTTC
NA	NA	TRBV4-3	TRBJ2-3	CASSHSAVDTQYF	TGCGCCAGCAGCCATTCGGCGGTGGATACGCAGTATTTT
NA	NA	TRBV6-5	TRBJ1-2	CASSAQGFGYTF	TGTGCCAGCAGTGCCCAGGGATTTGGCTACACCTTC
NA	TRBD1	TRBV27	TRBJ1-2	CASSRHPEGAYGYTF	TGTGCCAGCAGTCGTCACCCGGAGGGGGCCTATGGCTACACCTTC
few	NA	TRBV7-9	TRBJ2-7	CASSPWEDRYEQYF	TGTGCCAGCAGCCCCTGGGAGGACCGCTACGAGCAGTACTTC
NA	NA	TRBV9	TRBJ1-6	CASSPGPGSNINSPLHF	TGTGCCAGCAGCCCGGGCCCAGGGTCCAACATTAATTCACCCCTCCACTTT
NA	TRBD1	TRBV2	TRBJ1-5	CASRTGLEQPQHF	TGTGCCAGCAGGACAGGGTTGGAGCAGCCCCAGCATTTT
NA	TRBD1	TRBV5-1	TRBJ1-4	CASSTGTGLAKLFF	TGCGCCAGCAGCACAGGGACAGGGCTTGCAAAACTGTTTTTT
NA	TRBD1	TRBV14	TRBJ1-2	CASSQSRDRLNYGYTF	TGTGCCAGCAGCCAAAGCCGGGACAGACTTAACTATGGCTACACCTTC
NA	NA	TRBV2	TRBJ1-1	CASSEVPGRAEAFF	TGTGCCAGCAGTGAAGTCCCGGGTAGGGCTGAAGCTTTCTTT
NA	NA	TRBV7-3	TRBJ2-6	CASSTRGASGQAGANVLTF	TGTGCCAGCAGCACTAGAGGTGCTAGCGGACAGGCGGGGGCCAACGTCCTGACTTTC
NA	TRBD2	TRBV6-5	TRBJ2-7	CATSGTWLGEQYF	TGTGCCACGAGCGGGACTTGGCTTGGCGAGCAGTACTTC
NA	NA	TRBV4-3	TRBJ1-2	CASSPQSQGSYGYTF	TGCGCCAGCAGCCCTCAGTCCCAGGGGTCCTATGGCTACACCTTC
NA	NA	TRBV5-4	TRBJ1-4	CASSPNTGTNEKLFF	TGTGCCAGCAGCCCGAATACAGGGACGAATGAAAAACTGTTTTTT
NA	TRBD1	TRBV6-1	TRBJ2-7	CASSGTGPYEQYF	TGTGCCAGCAGTGGGACAGGGCCCTACGAGCAGTACTTC
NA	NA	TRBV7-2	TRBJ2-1	CASSPQQGSYYNEQFF	TGTGCCAGCAGCCCCCAGCAAGGGAGTTACTACAATGAGCAGTTCTTC
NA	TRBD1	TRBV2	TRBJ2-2	CASNPGQGTGELFF	TGTGCCAGCAACCCGGGACAGGGCACCGGGGAGCTGTTTTTT
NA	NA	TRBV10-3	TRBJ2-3	CAISGRQPRSGTDTQYF	TGTGCCATCAGTGGCAGGCAGCCTAGGTCTGGCACAGATACGCAGTATTTT
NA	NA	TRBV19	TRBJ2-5	CASGRDRRETQYF	TGTGCCAGTGGGAGGGACAGGCGGGAGACCCAGTACTTC
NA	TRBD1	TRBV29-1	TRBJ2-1	CSVVGWTGGNEQFF	TGCAGCGTTGTAGGGTGGACAGGGGGCAATGAGCAGTTCTTC
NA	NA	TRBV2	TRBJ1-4	CASSERGRGSEKLFF	TGTGCCAGCAGTGAAAGGGGGAGAGGATCGGAAAAACTGTTTTTT